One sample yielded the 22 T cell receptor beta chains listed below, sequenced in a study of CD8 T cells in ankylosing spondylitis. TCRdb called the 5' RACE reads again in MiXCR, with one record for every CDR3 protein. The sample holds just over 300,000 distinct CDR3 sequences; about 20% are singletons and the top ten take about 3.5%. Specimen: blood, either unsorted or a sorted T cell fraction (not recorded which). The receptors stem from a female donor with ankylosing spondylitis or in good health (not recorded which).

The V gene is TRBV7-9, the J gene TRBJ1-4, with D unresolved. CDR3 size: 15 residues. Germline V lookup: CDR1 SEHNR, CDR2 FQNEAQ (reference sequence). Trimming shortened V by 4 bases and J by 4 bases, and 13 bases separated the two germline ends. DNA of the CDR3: TGTGCCAGCAGCTCCAGACTTGCCTTTAATGAAAAACTGTTTTTT. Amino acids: CASSSRLAFNEKLFF. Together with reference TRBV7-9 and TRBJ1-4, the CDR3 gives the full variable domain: DTGVSQNPRHKITKRGQNVTFRCDPISEHNRLYWYRQTLGQGPEFLTYFQNEAQLEKSRLLSDRFSAERPKGSFSTLEIQRTEQGDSAMYLCASSSRLAFNEKLFFGSGTQLSVL.

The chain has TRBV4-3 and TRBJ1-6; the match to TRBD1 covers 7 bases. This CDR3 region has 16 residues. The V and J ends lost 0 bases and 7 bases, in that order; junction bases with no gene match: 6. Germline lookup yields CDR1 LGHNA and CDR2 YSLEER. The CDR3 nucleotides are TGCGCCAGCAGCCAAGATGTGCAGGGGGGAAATTCACCCCTCCACTTT. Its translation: CASSQDVQGGNSPLHF.

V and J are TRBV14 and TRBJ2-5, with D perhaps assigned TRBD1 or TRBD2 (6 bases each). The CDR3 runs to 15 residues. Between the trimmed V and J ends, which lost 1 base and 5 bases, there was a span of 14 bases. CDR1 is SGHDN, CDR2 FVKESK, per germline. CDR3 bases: TGTGCCAGCAGCCAAGGTACGGGGGCGTTGGAGACCCAGTACTTC. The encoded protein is CASSQGTGALETQYF.

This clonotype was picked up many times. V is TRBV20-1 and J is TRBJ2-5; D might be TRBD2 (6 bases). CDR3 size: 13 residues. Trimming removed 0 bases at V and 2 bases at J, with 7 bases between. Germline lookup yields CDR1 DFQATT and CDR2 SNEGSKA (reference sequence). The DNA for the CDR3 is TGCAGTGCTAGAGACGCGGGACAAGAGACCCAGTACTTC. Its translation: CSARDAGQETQYF.

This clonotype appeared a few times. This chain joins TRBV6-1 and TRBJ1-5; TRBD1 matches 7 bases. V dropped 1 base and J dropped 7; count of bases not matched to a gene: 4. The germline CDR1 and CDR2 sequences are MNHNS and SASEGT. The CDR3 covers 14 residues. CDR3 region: CASSEEGAWQPQHF. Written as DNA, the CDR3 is TGTGCCAGCAGTGAAGAGGGGGCTTGGCAGCCCCAGCATTTT.

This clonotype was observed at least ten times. In DNA, the CDR3 is TGTGCCAGCAGTTTAAGGCAGGGACAGGGCTCTGGCTACACCTTC. Its protein is CASSLRQGQGSGYTF. The chain is built from TRBV12-3 or TRBV12-4 and TRBJ1-2, with 9 nucleotides matching TRBD1. The CDR3 length is 15 residues. Trimming at V came to 2 bases and at J to 7 bases, leaving 8 bases not matched to a gene.

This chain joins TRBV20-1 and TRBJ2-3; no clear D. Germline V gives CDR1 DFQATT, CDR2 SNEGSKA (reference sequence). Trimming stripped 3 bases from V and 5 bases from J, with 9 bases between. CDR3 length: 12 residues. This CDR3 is CSARELIDTQYF. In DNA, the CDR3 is TGCAGTGCTAGGGAGTTAATAGATACGCAGTATTTT.

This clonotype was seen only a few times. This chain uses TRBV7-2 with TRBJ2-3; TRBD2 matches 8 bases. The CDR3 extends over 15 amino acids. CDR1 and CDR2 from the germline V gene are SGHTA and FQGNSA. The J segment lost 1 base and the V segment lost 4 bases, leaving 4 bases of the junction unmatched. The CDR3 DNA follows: TGTGCCAGCAGCTCGGGACTAGTAGGCACAGATACGCAGTATTTT. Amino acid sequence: CASSSGLVGTDTQYF.

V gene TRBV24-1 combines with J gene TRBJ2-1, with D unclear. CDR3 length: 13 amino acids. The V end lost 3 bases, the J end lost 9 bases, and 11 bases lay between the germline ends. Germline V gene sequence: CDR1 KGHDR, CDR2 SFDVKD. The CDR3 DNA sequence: TGTGCCACCAGTGATCTGCCAGGAACTGAGCAGTTCTTC. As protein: CATSDLPGTEQFF.

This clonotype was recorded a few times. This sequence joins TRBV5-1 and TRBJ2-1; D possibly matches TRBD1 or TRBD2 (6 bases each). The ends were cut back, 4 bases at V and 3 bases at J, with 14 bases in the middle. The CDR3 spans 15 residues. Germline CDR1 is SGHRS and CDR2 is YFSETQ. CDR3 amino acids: CASSDEQGGYNEQFF. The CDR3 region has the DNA TGCGCCAGCAGCGATGAACAGGGAGGCTACAATGAGCAGTTCTTC.

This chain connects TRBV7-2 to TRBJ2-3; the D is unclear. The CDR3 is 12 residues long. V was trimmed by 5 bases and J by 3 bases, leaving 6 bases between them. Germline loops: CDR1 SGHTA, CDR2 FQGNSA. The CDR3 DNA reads TGTGCCAGCAGCCCCTTTACAGATACGCAGTATTTT. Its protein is CASSPFTDTQYF. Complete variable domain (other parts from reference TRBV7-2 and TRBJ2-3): GAGVSQSPSNKVTEKGKDVELRCDPISGHTALYWYRQSLGQGLEFLIYFQGNSAPDKSGLPSDRFSAERTGGSVSTLTIQRTQQEDSAVYLCASSPFTDTQYFGPGTRLTVL.

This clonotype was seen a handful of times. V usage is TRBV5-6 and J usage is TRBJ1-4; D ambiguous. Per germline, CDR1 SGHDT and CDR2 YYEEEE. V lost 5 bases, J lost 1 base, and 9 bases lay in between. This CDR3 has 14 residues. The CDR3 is CASREEGTNEKLFF. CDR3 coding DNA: TGTGCCAGCAGGGAGGAGGGAACTAATGAAAAACTGTTTTTT.

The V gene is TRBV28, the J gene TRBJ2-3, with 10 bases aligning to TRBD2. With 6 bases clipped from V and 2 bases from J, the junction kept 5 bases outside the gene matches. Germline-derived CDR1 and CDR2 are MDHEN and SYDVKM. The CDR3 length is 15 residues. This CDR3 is CASRPGLASTDTQYF. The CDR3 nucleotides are TGTGCCAGCAGGCCGGGACTAGCGTCCACAGATACGCAGTATTTT.

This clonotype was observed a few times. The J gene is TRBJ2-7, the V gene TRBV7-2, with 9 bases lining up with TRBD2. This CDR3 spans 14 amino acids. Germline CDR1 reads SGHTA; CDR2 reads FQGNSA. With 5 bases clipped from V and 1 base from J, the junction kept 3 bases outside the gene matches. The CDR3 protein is CASSRAGGSYEQYF. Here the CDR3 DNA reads TGTGCCAGCAGCCGAGCGGGGGGATCCTACGAGCAGTACTTC.

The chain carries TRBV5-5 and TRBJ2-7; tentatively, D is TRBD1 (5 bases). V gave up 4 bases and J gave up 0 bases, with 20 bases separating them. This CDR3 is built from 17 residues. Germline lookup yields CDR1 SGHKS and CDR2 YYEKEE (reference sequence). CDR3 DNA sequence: TGTGCCAGCAGCCGAGCTGCGGACACACAGAGCTCCTACGAGCAGTACTTC. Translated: CASSRAADTQSSYEQYF.

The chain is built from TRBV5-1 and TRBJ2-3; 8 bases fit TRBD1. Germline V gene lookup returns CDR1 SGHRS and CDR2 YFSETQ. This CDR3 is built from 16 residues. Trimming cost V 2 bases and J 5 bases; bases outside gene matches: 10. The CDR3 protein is CASSLGGQVSGDTQYF. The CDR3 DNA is TGCGCCAGCAGCTTAGGGGGACAGGTGTCAGGAGATACGCAGTATTTT.

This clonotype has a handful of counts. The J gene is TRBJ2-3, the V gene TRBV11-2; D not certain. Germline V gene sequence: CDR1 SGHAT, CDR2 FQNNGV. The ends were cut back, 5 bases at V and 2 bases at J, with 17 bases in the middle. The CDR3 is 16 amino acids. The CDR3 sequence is CASSPSMNPSTDTQYF. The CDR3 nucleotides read TGTGCCAGCAGCCCTTCCATGAACCCTTCCACAGATACGCAGTATTTT.

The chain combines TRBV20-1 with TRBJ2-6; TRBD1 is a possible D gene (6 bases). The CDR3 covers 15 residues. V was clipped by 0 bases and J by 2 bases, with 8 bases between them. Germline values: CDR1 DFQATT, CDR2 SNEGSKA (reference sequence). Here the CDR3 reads CSAREGAAGANVLTF. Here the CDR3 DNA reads TGCAGTGCTAGAGAGGGGGCGGCTGGGGCCAACGTCCTGACTTTC.

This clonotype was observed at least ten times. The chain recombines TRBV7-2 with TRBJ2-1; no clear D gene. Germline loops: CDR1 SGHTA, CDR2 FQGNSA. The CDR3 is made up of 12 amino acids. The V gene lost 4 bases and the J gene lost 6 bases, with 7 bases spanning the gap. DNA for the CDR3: TGTGCCAGCAGCTCCCCCATCAATGAGCAGTTCTTC. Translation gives CASSSPINEQFF.

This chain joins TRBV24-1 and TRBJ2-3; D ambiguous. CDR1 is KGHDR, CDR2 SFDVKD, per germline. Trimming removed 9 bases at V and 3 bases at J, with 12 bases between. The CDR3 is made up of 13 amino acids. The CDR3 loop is CATGVGRTDTQYF. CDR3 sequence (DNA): TGTGCCACCGGGGTTGGCAGGACAGATACGCAGTATTTT.

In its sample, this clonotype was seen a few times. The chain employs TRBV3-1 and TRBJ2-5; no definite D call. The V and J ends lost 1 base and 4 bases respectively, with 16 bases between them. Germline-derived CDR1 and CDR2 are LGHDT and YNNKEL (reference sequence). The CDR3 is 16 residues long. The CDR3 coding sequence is TGTGCCAGCAGCCAAGGCCTAGTCACCTCGGGAGAGACCCAGTACTTC. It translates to CASSQGLVTSGETQYF.

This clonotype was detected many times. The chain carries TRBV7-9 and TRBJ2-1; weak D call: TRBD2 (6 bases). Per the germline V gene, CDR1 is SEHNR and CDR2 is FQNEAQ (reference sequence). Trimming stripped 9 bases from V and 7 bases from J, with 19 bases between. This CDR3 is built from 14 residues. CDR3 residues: CASSGTSQENEQFF. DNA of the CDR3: TGTGCCAGTTCGGGGACTTCACAGGAGAATGAGCAGTTCTTC.